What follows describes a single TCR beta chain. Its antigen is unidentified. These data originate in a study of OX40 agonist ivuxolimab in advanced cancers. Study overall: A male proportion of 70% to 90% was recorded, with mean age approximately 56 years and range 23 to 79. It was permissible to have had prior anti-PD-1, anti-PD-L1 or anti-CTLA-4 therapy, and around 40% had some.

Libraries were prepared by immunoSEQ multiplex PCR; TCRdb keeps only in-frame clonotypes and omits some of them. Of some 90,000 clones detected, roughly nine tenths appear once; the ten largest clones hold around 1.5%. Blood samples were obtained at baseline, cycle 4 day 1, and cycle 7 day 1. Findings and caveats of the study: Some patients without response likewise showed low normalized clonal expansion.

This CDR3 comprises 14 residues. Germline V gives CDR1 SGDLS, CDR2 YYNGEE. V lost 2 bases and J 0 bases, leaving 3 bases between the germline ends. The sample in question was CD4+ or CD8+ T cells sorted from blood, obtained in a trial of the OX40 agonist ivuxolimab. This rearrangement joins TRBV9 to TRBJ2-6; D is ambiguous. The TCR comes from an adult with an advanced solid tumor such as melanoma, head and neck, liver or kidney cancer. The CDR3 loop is CASSVLSGANVLTF. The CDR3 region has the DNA TGTGCCAGCAGCGTGCTCTCTGGGGCCAACGTCCTGACTTTC.